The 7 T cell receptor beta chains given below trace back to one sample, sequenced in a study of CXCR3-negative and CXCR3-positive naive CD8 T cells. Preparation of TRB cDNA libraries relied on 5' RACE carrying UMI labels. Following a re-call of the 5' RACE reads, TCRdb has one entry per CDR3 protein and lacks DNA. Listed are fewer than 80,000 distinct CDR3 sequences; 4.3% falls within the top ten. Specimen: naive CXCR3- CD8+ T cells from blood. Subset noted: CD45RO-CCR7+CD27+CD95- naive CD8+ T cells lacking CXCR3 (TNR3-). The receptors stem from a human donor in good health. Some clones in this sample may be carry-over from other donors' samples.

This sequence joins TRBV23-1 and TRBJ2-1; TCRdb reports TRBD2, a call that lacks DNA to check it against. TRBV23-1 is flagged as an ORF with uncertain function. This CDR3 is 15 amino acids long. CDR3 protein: CASSTGTSGICEQFF.

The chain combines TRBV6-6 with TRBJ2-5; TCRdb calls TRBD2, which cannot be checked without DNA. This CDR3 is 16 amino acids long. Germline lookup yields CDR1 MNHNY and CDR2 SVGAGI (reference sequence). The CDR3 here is CASSYSLLELQETQYF.

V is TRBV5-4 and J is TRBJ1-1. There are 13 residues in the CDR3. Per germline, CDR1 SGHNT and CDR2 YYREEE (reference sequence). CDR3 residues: CASSRGGRGEAFF.

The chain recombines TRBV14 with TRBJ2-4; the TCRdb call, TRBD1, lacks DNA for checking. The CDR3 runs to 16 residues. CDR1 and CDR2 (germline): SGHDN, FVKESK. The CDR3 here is CASSQGPGWAKNIQYF.

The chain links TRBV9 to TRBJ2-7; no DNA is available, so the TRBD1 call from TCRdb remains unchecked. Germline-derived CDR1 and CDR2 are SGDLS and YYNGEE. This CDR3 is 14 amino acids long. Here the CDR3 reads CARSAGTQGYEQYF. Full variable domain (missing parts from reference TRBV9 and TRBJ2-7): DSGVTQTPKHLITATGQRVTLRCSPRSGDLSVYWYQQSLDQGLQFLIQYYNGEERAKGNILERFSAQQFPDLHSELNLSSLELGDSALYFCARSAGTQGYEQYFGPGTRLTVT.

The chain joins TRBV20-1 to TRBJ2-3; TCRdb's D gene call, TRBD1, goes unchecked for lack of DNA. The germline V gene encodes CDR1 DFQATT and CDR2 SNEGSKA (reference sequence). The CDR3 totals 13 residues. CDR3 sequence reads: CSAATGTTDTQYF.

The CDR3 spells CSVEVRAYEQYF. The chain carries TRBV29-1 and TRBJ2-7. The CDR3 has 12 residues. The germline V gene has CDR1 SQVTM and CDR2 ANQGSEA.